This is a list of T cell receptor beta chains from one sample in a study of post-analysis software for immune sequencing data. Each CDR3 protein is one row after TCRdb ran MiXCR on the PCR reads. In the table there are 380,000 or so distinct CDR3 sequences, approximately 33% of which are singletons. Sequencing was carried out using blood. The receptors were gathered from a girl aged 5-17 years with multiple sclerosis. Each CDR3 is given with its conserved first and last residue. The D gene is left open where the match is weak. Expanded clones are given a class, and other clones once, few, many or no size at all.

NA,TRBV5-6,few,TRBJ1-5,TGTGCCAGCAGCCGCGGCGGGGCAATTCAGCCCCAGCATTTT,CASSRGGAIQPQHF
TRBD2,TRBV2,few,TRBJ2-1,TGTGCCAGCAGGCTAGCGGGGGGGCTTGCTGAGCAGTTCTTC,CASRLAGGLAEQFF
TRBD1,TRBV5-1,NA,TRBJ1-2,TGCGCCAGCAGCTTACAAGTGACAGGGAACTATGGCTACACCTTC,CASSLQVTGNYGYTF
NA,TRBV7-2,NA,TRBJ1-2,TGTGCCAGCAGCTCCCGATGGAGGGATACTTACCATGGCTACACCTTC,CASSSRWRDTYHGYTF
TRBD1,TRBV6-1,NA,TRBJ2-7,TGTGCCAGCAGTGAAGTGGGACAGCCTACCTACGAGCAGTACTTC,CASSEVGQPTYEQYF
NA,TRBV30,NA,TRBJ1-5,TGTGCCTGGAGTGTAGGGACCTTTACGCCCAATCAGCCCCAGCATTTT,CAWSVGTFTPNQPQHF
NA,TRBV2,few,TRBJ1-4,TGTGCCATACAGGGCCCCTATGAAAAACTGTTTTTT,CAIQGPYEKLFF
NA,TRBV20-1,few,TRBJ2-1,TGCAGTGCTAGCCCACTGGCGGCCTCCTACAATGAGCAGTTCTTC,CSASPLAASYNEQFF
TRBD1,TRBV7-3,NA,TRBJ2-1,TGTGCCAGCAGCTTAAGTTTGACAGGGGCTTACTCCTACAATGAGCAGTTCTTC,CASSLSLTGAYSYNEQFF
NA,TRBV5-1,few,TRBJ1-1,TGCGCCAGCACCGATGAACCGGGACTTTTGAACACTGAAGCTTTCTTT,CASTDEPGLLNTEAFF
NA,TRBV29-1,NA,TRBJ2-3,TGCAGCTTCGAGGACAGAGGTAGCACAGATACGCAGTATTTT,CSFEDRGSTDTQYF
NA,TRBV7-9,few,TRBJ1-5,TGTGCCAGCAGCTTAGAGGTCGATCAGCCCCAGCATTTT,CASSLEVDQPQHF
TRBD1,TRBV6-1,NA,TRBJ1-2,TGTGCCAGCAGTGAACCTTACGGGACAGCATATGGCTACACCTTC,CASSEPYGTAYGYTF
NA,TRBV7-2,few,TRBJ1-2,TGTGCCAGCAGCTTAGGGGGGGCCCCCCCCTATGGCTACACCTTC,CASSLGGAPPYGYTF
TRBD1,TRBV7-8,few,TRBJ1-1,TGTGCCAGCAACAGGGGGGACACTGAAGCTTTCTTT,CASNRGDTEAFF
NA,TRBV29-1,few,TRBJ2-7,TGCAGCGTTGAAAGCTCCTACGAGCAGTACTTC,CSVESSYEQYF
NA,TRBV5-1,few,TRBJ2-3,TGCGCCAGCAGCTTGGCAGAGAACACAGATACGCAGTATTTT,CASSLAENTDTQYF
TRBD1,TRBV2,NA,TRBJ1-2,TGTGCCAGCAGGTCCCGGGACAGGGTCGGCTACACCTTC,CASRSRDRVGYTF
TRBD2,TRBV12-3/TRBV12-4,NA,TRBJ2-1,TGTGCCAGCAGTTTACGACTAGCGGGGTCTAGCTTCTTC,CASSLRLAGSSFF
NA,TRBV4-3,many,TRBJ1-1,TGCGCCAGCAGCCCGGGGACTCAGAACACTGAAGCTTTCTTT,CASSPGTQNTEAFF
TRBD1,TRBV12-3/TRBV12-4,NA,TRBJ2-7,TGTGCCAGCAGTTCCGGACAGGGTGGCCACGAGCAGTACTTC,CASSSGQGGHEQYF
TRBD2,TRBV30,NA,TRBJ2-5,TGTGCCTGTATGCTAGCGGGAGCCCATTATGAGCAGTACTTC,CACMLAGAHYEQYF
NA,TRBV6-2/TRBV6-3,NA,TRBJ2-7,TGTGCCAGCAGTTACGAGAGGGTTCACTCCTACGAGCAGTACTTC,CASSYERVHSYEQYF
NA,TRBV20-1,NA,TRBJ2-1,TGCAGTGCAGGGACCCTCAGGGAGCAGTTCTTC,CSAGTLREQFF
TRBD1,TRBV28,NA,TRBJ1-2,TGTGCCAGCAGTTCCGGCCGGGACAGGGAAGGGTACACCTTC,CASSSGRDREGYTF
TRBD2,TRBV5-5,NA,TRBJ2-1,TGTGCCAGCACGCCCTCGGGGGGGTCTTACAATGAGCAGTTCTTC,CASTPSGGSYNEQFF
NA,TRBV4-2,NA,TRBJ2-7,TGTGCCAGCGGCCACCCAAGGGACTCCTACGAGCAGTACTTC,CASGHPRDSYEQYF
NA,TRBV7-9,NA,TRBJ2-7,TGTGCCAGCAGCTTGACCCTCTACGAGCAGTACTTC,CASSLTLYEQYF
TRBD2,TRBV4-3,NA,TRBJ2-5,TGCGCCAGCAGCCAACTCTGGACTAGCACAGAGACCCAGTACTTC,CASSQLWTSTETQYF
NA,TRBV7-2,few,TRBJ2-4,TGTGCCAGCAGCCCCGACGGGGGGCTAGCCAAAAACATTCAGTACTTC,CASSPDGGLAKNIQYF
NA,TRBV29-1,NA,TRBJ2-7,TGCAGCGTTGCGGGGACTTCAACCTACGAGCAGTACTTC,CSVAGTSTYEQYF
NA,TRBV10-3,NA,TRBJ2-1,TGTGCCATCAGTGATCCCCCTCCCAGGGACCAGGGTGAGCAGTTCTTC,CAISDPPPRDQGEQFF
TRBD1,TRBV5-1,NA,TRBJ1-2,TGCGCCAGCAGCTTGGATGGACAGGGGAACTATGGCTACACCTTC,CASSLDGQGNYGYTF
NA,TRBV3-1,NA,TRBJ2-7,TGTGCCAGCAGCCAGGGCTCGGCGGGGTCCTACGAGCAGTACTTC,CASSQGSAGSYEQYF
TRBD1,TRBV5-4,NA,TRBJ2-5,TGTGCCAGAAACTCGACAGGGGAAGAGGAGACCCAGTACTTC,CARNSTGEEETQYF
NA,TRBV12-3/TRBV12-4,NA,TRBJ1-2,TGTGCCAGCAGTTCTCCGGGACAACGTGGCTACACCTTC,CASSSPGQRGYTF
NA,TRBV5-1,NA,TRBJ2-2,TGCGCCAGCAGCTTGAGCGACACCGGGGAGCTGTTTTTT,CASSLSDTGELFF
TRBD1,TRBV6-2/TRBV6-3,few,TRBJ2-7,TGTGCCAGCAGTTACTGGGACAGTACCTACGAGCAGTACTTC,CASSYWDSTYEQYF
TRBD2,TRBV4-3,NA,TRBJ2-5,TGCGCCAGCAGTCCAGCGGGGGGGCCGCGAGAGACCCAGTACTTC,CASSPAGGPRETQYF
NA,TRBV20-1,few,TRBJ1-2,TGCAGTGCTAGCCGACCGGGCTTTCTGAGTAATGGCTACACCTTC,CSASRPGFLSNGYTF